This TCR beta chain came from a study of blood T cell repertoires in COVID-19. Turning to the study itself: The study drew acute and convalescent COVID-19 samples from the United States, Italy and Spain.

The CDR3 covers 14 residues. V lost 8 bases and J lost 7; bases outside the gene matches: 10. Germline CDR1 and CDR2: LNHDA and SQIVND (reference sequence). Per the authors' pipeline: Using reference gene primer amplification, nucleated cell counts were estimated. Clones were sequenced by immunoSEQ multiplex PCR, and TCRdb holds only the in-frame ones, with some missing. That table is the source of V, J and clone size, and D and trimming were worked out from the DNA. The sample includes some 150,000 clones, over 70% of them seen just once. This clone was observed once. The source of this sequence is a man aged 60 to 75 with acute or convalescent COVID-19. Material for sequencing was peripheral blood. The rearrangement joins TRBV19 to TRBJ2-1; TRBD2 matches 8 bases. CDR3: CASDDGGARNEQFF. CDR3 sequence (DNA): TGTGCCAGTGACGACGGGGGGGCCAGGAATGAGCAGTTCTTC.